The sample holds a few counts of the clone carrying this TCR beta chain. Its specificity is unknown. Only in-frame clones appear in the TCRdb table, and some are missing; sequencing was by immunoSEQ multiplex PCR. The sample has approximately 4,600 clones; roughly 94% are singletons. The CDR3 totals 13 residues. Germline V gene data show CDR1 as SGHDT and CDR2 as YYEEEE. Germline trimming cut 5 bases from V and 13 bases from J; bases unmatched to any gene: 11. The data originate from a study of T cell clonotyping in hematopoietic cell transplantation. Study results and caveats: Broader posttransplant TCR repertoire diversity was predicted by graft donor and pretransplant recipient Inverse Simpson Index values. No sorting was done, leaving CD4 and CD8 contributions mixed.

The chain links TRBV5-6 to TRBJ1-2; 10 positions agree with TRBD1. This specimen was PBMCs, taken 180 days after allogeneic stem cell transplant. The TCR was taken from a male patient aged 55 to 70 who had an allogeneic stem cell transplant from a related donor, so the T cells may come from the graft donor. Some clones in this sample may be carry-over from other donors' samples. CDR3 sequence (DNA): TGTGCCAGCAGATCCGGGACAGGGGCCCCGCTCACCTTC. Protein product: CASRSGTGAPLTF.